The 2 T cell receptor beta chains reported below all come from one sample, sequenced in a study of regulatory T cells in long-lasting Graves disease. Building of the TCR beta libraries involved iRepertoire HTBI primers and Arm-PCR of CDR3 regions. TCRdb re-called the multiplex PCR reads with MiXCR, one entry per CDR3 protein. The sample records over 250,000 distinct CDR3 sequences, 20% to 25% being singletons. Time point specified: persistent/refractory GD, antithyroid drugs over 5 years with positive TRAb. Extracted RNA from PBMCs served as the source of the TCR library. The source material was peripheral blood mononuclear cells (PBMCs), sampled when the disease was refractory, from a patient treated with antithyroid drugs. Receptors originate from a female donor with Graves disease.

The V and J genes are TRBV7-9 and TRBJ2-7, with TRBD1 identical over 9 bases. The CDR3 contains 14 residues. Trimming removed 3 bases from V and 4 bases from J; junction bases left unmatched: 4. Germline V gives CDR1 SEHNR, CDR2 FQNEAQ (reference sequence). The CDR3 is CASSFKTGGYEQYF. The CDR3 bases are TGTGCCAGCAGCTTTAAGACAGGGGGTTACGAGCAGTACTTC.

This clonotype was seen more than once but under ten times. The V call is TRBV9, the J call TRBJ2-5, with D unresolved. The CDR3 runs to 14 residues. Looked up from germline, CDR1 is SGDLS and CDR2 is YYNGEE. V lost 0 bases and J 3 bases, leaving 9 bases between the germline ends. As DNA, the CDR3 is TGTGCCAGCAGCGTAGCTGGGCAGGAAGAGACCCAGTACTTC. Encoded protein: CASSVAGQEETQYF. Full variable domain (missing parts from reference TRBV9 and TRBJ2-5): DSGVTQTPKHLITATGQRVTLRCSPRSGDLSVYWYQQSLDQGLQFLIQYYNGEERAKGNILERFSAQQFPDLHSELNLSSLELGDSALYFCASSVAGQEETQYFGPGTRLLVL.